This passage covers 24 T cell receptor beta chains from one sample sequenced in a study of T cells in Graves' hyperthyroidism and ophthalmopathy. Authors of the study amplified TCR beta CDR3 regions from RNA transcripts. Using the HTBI primer set, a first-round RT-PCR was run on the TCR CDR3. Each CDR3 protein gets one entry after TCRdb re-called the multiplex PCR reads with MiXCR. The repertoire holds around 600,000 distinct CDR3 sequences, approximately 14% seen once, with less than 9% in the top ten. The source material was blood. The receptor source for this set is a woman aged 18-29 years with Graves' ophthalmopathy.

The genes are TRBV9 and TRBJ2-3; TRBD2 matches at 15 bases. Germline V CDR1 and CDR2: SGDLS, YYNGEE. The CDR3 length is 16 residues. V was clipped by 5 bases and J by 4 bases; unmatched bases: 5. The CDR3 loop reads CASSGLAGGRADTQYF. CDR3 DNA: TGTGCCAGCAGTGGACTAGCGGGAGGGCGGGCAGATACGCAGTATTTT.

This clonotype was recorded at least ten times. The chain is built from TRBV12-3 or TRBV12-4 and TRBJ1-2, with TRBD1 identical over 9 bases. The CDR3 is made up of 18 amino acids. V trimming: 3 bases; J trimming: 4 bases; junction bases outside the gene matches: 15. The CDR3 DNA reads TGTGCCAGCAGTTTTGGGATTACAGGGGGCGCTAAAGGCTATGGCTACACCTTC. This codes for CASSFGITGGAKGYGYTF.

The gene calls are TRBV4-3 and TRBJ2-1; tentative D call: TRBD2 (5 bases). CDR1 is LGHNA and CDR2 is YSLEER in the germline V gene. The CDR3 totals 16 residues. The V gene lost 0 bases and the J gene lost 6 bases, with 15 bases spanning the gap. The CDR3 nucleotides are TGCGCCAGCAGCCAAGATTTCACGTCGGGGAGCAATGAGCAGTTCTTC. Protein product: CASSQDFTSGSNEQFF.

Ten or more counts support this clonotype. The chain recombines TRBV30 with TRBJ1-4; D is perhaps TRBD1 (5 bases). This CDR3 has 15 residues. Looked up from germline, CDR1 is GTSNPN and CDR2 is SVGIG (reference sequence). Trimming removed 0 bases from V and 4 bases from J, with 12 bases in between. The chain's CDR3 is CAWSVEWDGNEKLFF. CDR3 coding DNA: TGTGCCTGGAGTGTAGAATGGGACGGTAATGAAAAACTGTTTTTT. Based on the CDR3 plus reference TRBV30 and TRBJ1-4, the full variable domain is SQTIHQWPATLVQPVGSPLSLECTVEGTSNPNLYWYRQAAGRGLQLLFYSVGIGQISSEVPQNLSASRPQDRQFILSSKKLLLSDSGFYLCAWSVEWDGNEKLFFGSGTQLSVL.

The gene calls are TRBV20-1 and TRBJ1-4; perhaps TRBD1 as D (5 bases). Per germline, CDR1 DFQATT and CDR2 SNEGSKA (reference sequence). Trimming cost V 0 bases and J 7 bases, with 18 bases left between them. The CDR3 has 16 amino acids. In DNA form, the CDR3 reads TGCAGTGCTAGAGATCCCGGGGCCCATGGCGGTGAAAAACTGTTTTTT. This codes for CSARDPGAHGGEKLFF.

V usage is TRBV19 and J usage is TRBJ1-2; weak D call: TRBD1 (5 bases). V was trimmed by 10 bases and J by 1 base, leaving 10 bases between them. The CDR3 is 12 amino acids. Germline loops: CDR1 LNHDA, CDR2 SQIVND (reference sequence). CDR3 region: CATKDINYGYTF. The CDR3 bases are TGTGCCACCAAGGACATTAACTATGGCTACACCTTC.

This clonotype was counted many times. This chain connects TRBV7-2 to TRBJ2-4; D is unclear. This CDR3 has 13 amino acids. The germline V and J ends were trimmed by 5 bases and 0 bases, with 5 bases remaining between them. Looked up from germline, CDR1 is SGHTA and CDR2 is FQGNSA. The CDR3 region is CASSPRAKNIQYF. For the CDR3, the DNA is TGTGCCAGCAGCCCTAGAGCCAAAAACATTCAGTACTTC.

The chain has TRBV4-3 and TRBJ2-1; 12 bases align to TRBD2. The CDR3 consists of 22 residues. J gave up 7 bases and V 2 bases, and 24 bases lay outside the gene matches. CDR1 and CDR2 from the germline V gene are LGHNA and YSLEER. The CDR3 DNA is TGCGCCAGCAGCCAAAGAGGGATCGGGGTCCTAGCGGGAGGGCCGCTGGAGAATGAGCAGTTCTTC. Its translation: CASSQRGIGVLAGGPLENEQFF.

The rearrangement uses TRBV5-1 and TRBJ2-7; 11 nucleotides line up with TRBD2. Germline trimming cut 0 bases from V and 7 bases from J; bases unmatched to any gene: 6. The length of the CDR3 is 15 residues. Germline-derived CDR1 and CDR2 are SGHRS and YFSETQ. Here the CDR3 reads CASSLGLAGGGEQYF. Here the CDR3 DNA reads TGCGCCAGCAGCTTGGGGCTAGCGGGAGGAGGTGAGCAGTACTTC.

This clonotype was recorded a few times. The rearrangement uses TRBV7-2 and TRBJ1-1; 7 positions agree with TRBD1. The trim removed 1 base at V and 0 bases at J, leaving 11 bases unmatched. The germline CDR1 and CDR2 sequences are SGHTA and FQGNSA. CDR3 length: 18 amino acids. DNA for the CDR3: TGTGCCAGCAGCTTAGGGGACAGATCGACATGGGTGAACACTGAAGCTTTCTTT. This encodes CASSLGDRSTWVNTEAFF.

The V and J genes are TRBV10-3 and TRBJ2-6; TRBD1 matches at 9 bases. After removal of 9 bases from V and 2 bases from J, the junction contained 8 bases not matched to a gene. From germline, CDR1 is ENHRY and CDR2 SYGVKD. The CDR3 extends over 16 amino acids. CDR3 coding DNA: TGTGCCATAGCTCGGGGACAGGGAACTGGGGCCAACGTCCTGACTTTC. Translating it yields CAIARGQGTGANVLTF.

This clonotype was observed a handful of times. The V gene is TRBV5-4, the J gene TRBJ2-2, with 14 bases identical to TRBD2. Germline V CDR1 and CDR2: SGHNT, YYREEE (reference sequence). The CDR3 contains 18 residues. Unmatched junction bases numbered 6, after V lost 4 bases and J lost 1 base. The CDR3 DNA is TGTGCCAGCAGCCTAGCCGGGACTAGCGGGAGGAACACCGGGGAGCTGTTTTTT. Protein: CASSLAGTSGRNTGELFF.

This clonotype showed up just a few times. The V call is TRBV9, the J call TRBJ1-1; D call uncertain. The CDR3 length is 12 residues. CDR1 SGDLS and CDR2 YYNGEE come from the germline V gene. V was cut by 0 bases and J by 8 bases, with 8 bases left in between. CDR3 bases: TGTGCCAGCAGCGTAGGGGGTCGGGAAGCTTTCTTT. Its translation: CASSVGGREAFF.

This clonotype occurred many times. V is TRBV11-2 and J is TRBJ2-1; TRBD2 aligns across 16 bases. This CDR3 has 24 residues. Germline trimming cut 1 base from V and 8 bases from J; bases unmatched to any gene: 26. In germline, CDR1 is SGHAT, CDR2 FQNNGV. CDR3 coding DNA: TGTGCCAGCAGCTTAGTATCCGGGACAGGGGGCGGGGGACTAGCGGGAGGGCCATCGTATGAGCAGTTCTTC. As protein: CASSLVSGTGGGGLAGGPSYEQFF.

The chain links TRBV6-2 or TRBV6-3 to TRBJ1-1; D is undetermined. Germline CDR1 and CDR2: MNHEY and SVGEGT. V was pared by 5 bases and J by 1 base, with 8 bases between. This CDR3 has 13 residues. The CDR3 DNA reads TGTGCCAGCAGTCCGGTAGGGAACACTGAAGCTTTCTTT. It specifies CASSPVGNTEAFF.

This clonotype was counted many times. The chain recombines TRBV5-1 with TRBJ1-1; D might be TRBD1 (6 bases). The CDR3 loop spans 14 amino acids. Trimming left V 3 bases short and J 7 bases short, with 16 bases between. CDR1 SGHRS and CDR2 YFSETQ come from the germline V gene. CDR3 residues: CASSYTPGASEAFF. CDR3 sequence (DNA): TGCGCCAGCAGCTACACCCCAGGGGCCAGTGAAGCTTTCTTT.

This clonotype was recorded at least ten times. The V gene is TRBV18, the J gene TRBJ2-7; tentative D call: TRBD2 (6 bases). V was shortened by 2 bases and J by 3 bases, with 14 bases between the two germline ends. Germline loops: CDR1 KGHSH, CDR2 LQKENI. The CDR3 runs to 15 residues. CDR3 sequence (DNA): TGTGCCAGCTCACCAGTCGGGAGAGCTCTCTACGAGCAGTACTTC. Translated, it gives CASSPVGRALYEQYF. The variable domain in full, with the rest retrieved from reference TRBV18 and TRBJ2-7, is NAGVMQNPRHLVRRRGQEARLRCSPMKGHSHVYWYRQLPEEGLKFMVYLQKENIIDESGMPKERFSAEFPKEGPSILRIQQVVRGDSAAYFCASSPVGRALYEQYFGPGTRLTVT.

The gene calls are TRBV19 and TRBJ2-7, with D maybe TRBD2 (6 bases). Trimming removed 3 bases at V and 1 base at J, with 13 bases between. Germline V gene data show CDR1 as LNHDA and CDR2 as SQIVND (reference sequence). The CDR3 extends over 15 amino acids. The CDR3 nucleotides are TGTGCCAGTAGTATCGAAACGGGACTTTCCTACGAGCAGTACTTC. Its translation is CASSIETGLSYEQYF. The full variable domain, completed using reference TRBV19 and TRBJ2-7, is DGGITQSPKYLFRKEGQNVTLSCEQNLNHDAMYWYRQDPGQGLRLIYYSQIVNDFQKGDIAEGYSVSREKKESFPLTVTSAQKNPTAFYLCASSIETGLSYEQYFGPGTRLTVT.

Ten or more counts support this clonotype. The J gene is TRBJ2-1, the V gene TRBV10-3, with 9 bases identical to TRBD2. The CDR3 has 15 amino acids. V shed 1 base and J 9 bases; nucleotides not matched to a gene: 7. The germline gives CDR1 ENHRY, CDR2 SYGVKD. The CDR3, as DNA: TGTGCCATCAGTGAGTTTGCTAGCGGGATGGTTGAGCAGTTCTTC. It translates to CAISEFASGMVEQFF.

There are many counts of this clonotype. This sequence joins TRBV7-3 and TRBJ2-1; 7 bases line up with TRBD2. CDR1 and CDR2 from the germline V gene are SGHTA and FQGTGA. The CDR3 is made up of 20 amino acids. V was pared by 3 bases and J by 0 bases, with 17 bases of the junction left unmatched. CDR3 in amino acids: CASSFRPGGSWKSSYNEQFF. DNA for the CDR3: TGTGCCAGCAGCTTTAGACCGGGCGGGAGCTGGAAGAGCTCCTACAATGAGCAGTTCTTC.

This clonotype was detected many times. This chain connects TRBV9 to TRBJ2-7; D uncertain. This CDR3 has 15 residues. Per germline, CDR1 SGDLS and CDR2 YYNGEE. V lost 0 bases and J lost 3, with 13 bases in between. DNA for the CDR3: TGTGCCAGCAGCGTAGAGGCGAGTCGCAACTACGAGCAGTACTTC. This gives the protein CASSVEASRNYEQYF.

This clonotype was recorded a few times. The V gene is TRBV7-9, the J gene TRBJ2-7, with D perhaps TRBD1 (6 bases). Trimming left V 5 bases short and J 1 base short, with 18 bases between. Germline CDR1 SEHNR, CDR2 FQNEAQ (reference sequence). The CDR3 contains 16 residues. The CDR3 region has the DNA TGTGCCAGCAGCCCGTTAGGGGGACGTCCATCCTACGAGCAGTACTTC. Translating it yields CASSPLGGRPSYEQYF. Full variable domain (missing parts from reference TRBV7-9 and TRBJ2-7): DTGVSQNPRHKITKRGQNVTFRCDPISEHNRLYWYRQTLGQGPEFLTYFQNEAQLEKSRLLSDRFSAERPKGSFSTLEIQRTEQGDSAMYLCASSPLGGRPSYEQYFGPGTRLTVT.

The table lists this clonotype with many counts. The chain is built from TRBV29-1 and TRBJ2-7; 9 bases agree with TRBD1. The CDR3 has 12 residues. CDR1 and CDR2 (germline): SQVTM, ANQGSEA. V lost 4 bases to trimming and J lost 7 bases; unmatched junction nucleotides: 5. In DNA, the CDR3 is TGCAGCGTTGGGGGACAGGGTAGGGAGCAGTACTTC. Amino acids: CSVGGQGREQYF.

The gene calls are TRBV4-1 and TRBJ1-2, with 8 bases lining up with TRBD1. The V segment lost 1 base and the J segment 13 bases; nucleotides outside the gene matches: 14. Germline CDR1 is MGHRA and CDR2 is YSYEKL. This CDR3 region has 15 residues. CDR3 bases: TGCGCCAGCAGCCAAGTCCCGGACGGGACAGGTGCAAGCACCTTC. Translation gives CASSQVPDGTGASTF.